This section outlines one T cell receptor (beta chain) sequence together with its context. Its recognized antigen is unknown. Nothing much larger sits one base from this clone, and base qualities are not available. The germline V gene supplies CDR1 SNHLY and CDR2 FYNNEI. At the junction V is shortened by 2 bases and J by 5 bases, with 12 bases in between. Measured from the cysteine to the phenylalanine, the CDR3 is 14 residues long. Kept here is only the CDR3 DNA, which spans 42 bases and is read in frame from base 1. The data stem from a study of Tregs in tolerant kidney transplant recipients (dated by TCRdb to about 2019). Notes on the research overall: The study used TCRbeta sequencing to identify donor-specific regulatory T cells before combined kidney and bone marrow transplantation, then tracked those cells after transplant. TCRbeta repertoire sequencing was used in a few healthy controls to compare several ways of expanding Tregs specific for an allogeneic donor. The research as a whole found: Although technical replication error seemed to be minimal, the question of biological reproducibility was not addressed directly. The study was constrained by small patient numbers, and validation of the findings is required in larger populations and under other immunosuppression protocols. Expanding Tregs with activated donor B cells appeared to identify the most biologically relevant and donor-specific TCRbeta repertoire.

For TCRbeta CDR3 sequencing, genomic DNA from the sorted cells was extracted using the QIAGEN DNeasy Blood and Tissue Kit. High-throughput TCRbeta CDR3 sequencing, which included PCR amplification with bias correction and internal controls, was done commercially through immunoSEQ. Processing in the source paper ran as follows. Unique productive TCRbeta sequences were defined by CDR3 nucleotide sequence where primers matched, and otherwise by CDR3 amino acid sequence together with Vbeta and Jbeta genes. As a correction for sorting error, sequences shared between sorted populations at a frequency ratio of 2:1 or less were discarded, and the remaining shared sequences were assigned to the higher population. A sequence was defined as donor-reactive if the sequence was expanded at least 5-fold in CFSE-low cells compared with unstimulated cells and had a frequency of at least 0.01% in CFSE-low cells. Repertoire divergence was quantified by Jensen-Shannon divergence calculated from the top 100 TCRbeta sequences ranked by frequency. When a sample had multiple sequencing runs, each run was corrected for sorting error separately and the runs were then pooled. TCRdb's version of the immuneACCESS table is confined to in-frame rearrangements and falls short of the full clone set. An unresolved V gene accounts for under half of the shortfall where checked; the remainder is of unknown origin. D and trimming were read from the DNA, whereas the V and J calls and clone size are those reported in that table. The sample table holds about 240,000 clones, of which 84% were seen once. Clones ranked in the top ten supply about 0.68% of the sample.

Thawed PBMCs were FACS-sorted into unstimulated Tregs (CD4+CD25+CD127-), CD4+ non-Tregs (CD4+CD25-), CD4 cells and CD8 cells. Healthy control blood was obtained either as purchased buffy coats or from healthy volunteers. Healthy control blood was processed by Ficoll density gradient to PBMCs and cryopreserved; patient PBMCs were collected before and after transplant. The TCR comes from a human donor in good health. Recombination linked TRBV2 to TRBJ2-5; 6 matching bases give a weak D call of TRBD1. What was sequenced was CD4+ T cells from blood. The nucleotide sequence reads as follows: TGTGCCAGCAGTGAAAATGGGGGCGCCGAGACCCAGTACTTC. It translates as CASSENGGAETQYF.